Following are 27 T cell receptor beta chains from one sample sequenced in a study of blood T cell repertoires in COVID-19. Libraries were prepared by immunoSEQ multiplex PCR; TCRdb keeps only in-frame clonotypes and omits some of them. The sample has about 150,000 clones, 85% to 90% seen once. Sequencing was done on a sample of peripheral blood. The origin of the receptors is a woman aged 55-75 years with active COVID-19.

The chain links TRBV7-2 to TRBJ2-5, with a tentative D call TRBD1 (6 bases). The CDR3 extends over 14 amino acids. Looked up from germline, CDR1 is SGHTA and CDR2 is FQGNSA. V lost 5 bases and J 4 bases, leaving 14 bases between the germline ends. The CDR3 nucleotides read TGTGCCAGCAGCGCTACAGGGACGGCAGAGACCCAGTACTTC. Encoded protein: CASSATGTAETQYF.

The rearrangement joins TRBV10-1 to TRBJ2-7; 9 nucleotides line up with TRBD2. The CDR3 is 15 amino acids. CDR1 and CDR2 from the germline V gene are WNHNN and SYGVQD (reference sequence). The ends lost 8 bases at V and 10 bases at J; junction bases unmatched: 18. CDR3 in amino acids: CASYPSFSGSPHQYF. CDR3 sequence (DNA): TGCGCCAGCTACCCCTCTTTTAGCGGGAGCCCTCATCAGTACTTC.

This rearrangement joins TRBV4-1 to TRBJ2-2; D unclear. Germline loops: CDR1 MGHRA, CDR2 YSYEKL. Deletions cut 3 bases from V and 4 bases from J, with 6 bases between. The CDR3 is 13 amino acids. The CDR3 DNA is TGCGCCAGCAGCCAGAGTATCACCGGGGAGCTGTTTTTT. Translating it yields CASSQSITGELFF.

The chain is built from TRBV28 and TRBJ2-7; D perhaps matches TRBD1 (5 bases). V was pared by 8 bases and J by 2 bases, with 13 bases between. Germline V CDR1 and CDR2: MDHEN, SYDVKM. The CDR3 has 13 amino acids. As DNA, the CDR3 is TGTGCCAGCGGGGCGAGAACACCCTACGAGCAGTACTTC. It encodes CASGARTPYEQYF.

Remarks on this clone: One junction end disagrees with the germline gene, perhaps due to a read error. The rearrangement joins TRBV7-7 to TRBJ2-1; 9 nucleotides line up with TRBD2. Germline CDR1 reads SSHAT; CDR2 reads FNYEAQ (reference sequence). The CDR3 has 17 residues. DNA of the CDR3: TGTGCTAGCAGCTTAGGGGGTAGCGGGAGTACCTACAATGAGCAGTTCTTC. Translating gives CASSLGGSGSTYNEQFF.

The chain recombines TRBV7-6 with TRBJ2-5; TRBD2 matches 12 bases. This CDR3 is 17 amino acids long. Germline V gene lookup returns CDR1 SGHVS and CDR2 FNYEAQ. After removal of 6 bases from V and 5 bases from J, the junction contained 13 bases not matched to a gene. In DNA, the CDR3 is TGTGCCAGCAGTTCCCTAGCGGGAGGGCATCCCCGGGAGACCCAGTACTTC. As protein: CASSSLAGGHPRETQYF.

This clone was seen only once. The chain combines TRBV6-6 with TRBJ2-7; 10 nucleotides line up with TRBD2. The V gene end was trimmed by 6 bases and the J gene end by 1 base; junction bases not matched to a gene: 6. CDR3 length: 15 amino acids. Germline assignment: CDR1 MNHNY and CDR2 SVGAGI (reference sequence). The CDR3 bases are TGTGCCAGCAGCACCAGGACTAGCGGTTCCTACGAGCAGTACTTC. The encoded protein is CASSTRTSGSYEQYF.

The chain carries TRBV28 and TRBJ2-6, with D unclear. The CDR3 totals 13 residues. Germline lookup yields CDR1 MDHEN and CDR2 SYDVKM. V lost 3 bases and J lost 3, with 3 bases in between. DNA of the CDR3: TGTGCCAGCAGTTTTCATGGGGCCAACGTCCTGACTTTC. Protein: CASSFHGANVLTF.

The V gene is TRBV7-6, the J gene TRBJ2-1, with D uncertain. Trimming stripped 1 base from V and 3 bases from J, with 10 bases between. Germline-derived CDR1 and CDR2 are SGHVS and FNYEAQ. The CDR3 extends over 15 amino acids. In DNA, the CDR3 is TGTGCCAGCAGCTTAGACAATTCAGGCTACAATGAGCAGTTCTTC. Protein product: CASSLDNSGYNEQFF. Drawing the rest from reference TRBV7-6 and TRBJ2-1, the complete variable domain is GAGVSQSPRYKVTKRGQDVALRCDPISGHVSLYWYRQALGQGPEFLTYFNYEAQQDKSGLPNDRFSAERPEGSISTLTIQRTEQRDSAMYRCASSLDNSGYNEQFFGPGTRLTVL.

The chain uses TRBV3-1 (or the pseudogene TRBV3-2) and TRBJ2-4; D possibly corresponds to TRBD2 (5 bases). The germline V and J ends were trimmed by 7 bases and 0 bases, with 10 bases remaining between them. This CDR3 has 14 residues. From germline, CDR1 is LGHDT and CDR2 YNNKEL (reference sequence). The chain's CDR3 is CASTSRVAKNIQYF. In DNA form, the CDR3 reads TGTGCCAGCACGTCGCGGGTAGCCAAAAACATTCAGTACTTC.

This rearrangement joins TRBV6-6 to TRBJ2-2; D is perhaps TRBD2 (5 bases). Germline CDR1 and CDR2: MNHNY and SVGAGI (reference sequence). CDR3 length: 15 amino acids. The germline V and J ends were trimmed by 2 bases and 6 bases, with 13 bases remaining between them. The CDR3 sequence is CASSYVRGSAGELFF. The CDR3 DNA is TGTGCCAGCAGTTACGTTCGGGGATCGGCCGGGGAGCTGTTTTTT.

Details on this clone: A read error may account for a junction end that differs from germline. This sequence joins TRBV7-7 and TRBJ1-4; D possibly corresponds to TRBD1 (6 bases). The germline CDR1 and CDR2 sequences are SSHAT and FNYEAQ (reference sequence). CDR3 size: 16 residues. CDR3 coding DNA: TGTGCTAGCAGCCCCGAGGGACCAGGGGAAAATGAAAAACTGTTTTTT. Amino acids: CASSPEGPGENEKLFF.

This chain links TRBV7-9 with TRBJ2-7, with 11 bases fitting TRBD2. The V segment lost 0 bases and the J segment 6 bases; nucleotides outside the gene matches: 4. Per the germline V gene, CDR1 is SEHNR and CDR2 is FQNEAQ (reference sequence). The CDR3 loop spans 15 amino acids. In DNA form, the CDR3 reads TGTGCCAGCAGCTTAGCGTTTACTAGCGGGGGCGAGCAGTACTTC. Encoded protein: CASSLAFTSGGEQYF.

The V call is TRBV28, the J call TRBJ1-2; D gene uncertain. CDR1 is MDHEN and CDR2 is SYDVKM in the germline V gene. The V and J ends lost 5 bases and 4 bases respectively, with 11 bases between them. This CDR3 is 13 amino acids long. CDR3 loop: CASSPQDSYGYTF. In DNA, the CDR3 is TGTGCCAGCAGTCCGCAGGATTCCTATGGCTACACCTTC.

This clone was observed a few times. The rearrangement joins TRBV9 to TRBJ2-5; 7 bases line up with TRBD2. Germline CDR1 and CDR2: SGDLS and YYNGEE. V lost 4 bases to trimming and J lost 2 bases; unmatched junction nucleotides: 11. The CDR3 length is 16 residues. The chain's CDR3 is CASSFSAGTGQETQYF. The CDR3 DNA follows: TGTGCCAGCAGCTTTTCAGCGGGAACGGGTCAAGAGACCCAGTACTTC.

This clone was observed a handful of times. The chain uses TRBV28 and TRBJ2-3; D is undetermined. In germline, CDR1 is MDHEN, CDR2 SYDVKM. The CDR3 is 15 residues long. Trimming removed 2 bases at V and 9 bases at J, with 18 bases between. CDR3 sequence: CASSLEKSARKTQYF. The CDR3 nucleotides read TGTGCCAGCAGTTTAGAAAAGAGCGCCCGAAAGACGCAGTATTTT.

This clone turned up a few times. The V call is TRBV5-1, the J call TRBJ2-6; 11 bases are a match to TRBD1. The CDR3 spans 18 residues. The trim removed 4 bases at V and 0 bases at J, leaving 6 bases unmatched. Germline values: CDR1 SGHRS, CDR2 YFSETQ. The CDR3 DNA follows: TGCGCCAGCAGCACGGGGACAGGGGGGCACTCTGGGGCCAACGTCCTGACTTTC. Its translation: CASSTGTGGHSGANVLTF.

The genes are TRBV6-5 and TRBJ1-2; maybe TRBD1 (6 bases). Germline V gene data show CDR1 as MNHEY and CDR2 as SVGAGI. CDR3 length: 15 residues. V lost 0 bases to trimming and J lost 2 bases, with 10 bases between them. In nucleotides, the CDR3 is TGTGCCAGCAGTTACTCGAACAGGGCCAACTATGGCTACACCTTC. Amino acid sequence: CASSYSNRANYGYTF.

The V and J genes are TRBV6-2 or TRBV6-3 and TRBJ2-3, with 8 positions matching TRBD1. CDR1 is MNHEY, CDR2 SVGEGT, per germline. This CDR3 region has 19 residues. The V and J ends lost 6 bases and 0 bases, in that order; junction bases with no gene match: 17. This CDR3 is CASSFQGANPSWSTDTQYF. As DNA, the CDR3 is TGTGCCAGCAGCTTTCAGGGGGCAAACCCCTCCTGGAGCACAGATACGCAGTATTTT.

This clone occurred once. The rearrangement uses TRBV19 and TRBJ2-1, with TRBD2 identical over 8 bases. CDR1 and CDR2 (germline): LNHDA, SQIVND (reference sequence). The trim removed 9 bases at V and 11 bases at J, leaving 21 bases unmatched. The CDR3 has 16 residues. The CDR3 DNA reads TGTGCCAGCGGGGGGGCCCCGGGAGTCCTATCTAGTAAGCAGTTCTTC. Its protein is CASGGAPGVLSSKQFF.

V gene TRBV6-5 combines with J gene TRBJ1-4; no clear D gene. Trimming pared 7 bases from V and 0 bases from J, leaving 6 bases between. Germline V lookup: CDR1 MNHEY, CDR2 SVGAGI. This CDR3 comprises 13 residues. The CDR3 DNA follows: TGTGCCAGCAAGCGTGCAACTAATGAAAAACTGTTTTTT. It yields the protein CASKRATNEKLFF.

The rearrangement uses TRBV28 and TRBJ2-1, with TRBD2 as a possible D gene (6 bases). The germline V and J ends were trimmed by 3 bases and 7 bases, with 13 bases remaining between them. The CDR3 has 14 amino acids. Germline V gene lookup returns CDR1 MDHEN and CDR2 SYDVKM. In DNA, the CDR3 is TGTGCCAGCAGTTTCTGGAGGGCCAGGAATGAGCAGTTCTTC. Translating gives CASSFWRARNEQFF.

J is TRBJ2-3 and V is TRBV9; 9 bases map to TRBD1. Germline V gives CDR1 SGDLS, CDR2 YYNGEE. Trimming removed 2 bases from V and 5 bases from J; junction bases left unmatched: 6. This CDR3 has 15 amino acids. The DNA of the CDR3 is TGTGCCAGCAGCGTCCACAGGGGGCGAGGAGATACGCAGTATTTT. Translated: CASSVHRGRGDTQYF.

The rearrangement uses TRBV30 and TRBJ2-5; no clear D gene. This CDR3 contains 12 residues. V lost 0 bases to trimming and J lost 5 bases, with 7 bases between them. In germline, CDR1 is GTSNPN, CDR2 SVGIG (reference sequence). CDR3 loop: CAWSVEWETQYF. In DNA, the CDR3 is TGTGCCTGGAGTGTGGAGTGGGAGACCCAGTACTTC.

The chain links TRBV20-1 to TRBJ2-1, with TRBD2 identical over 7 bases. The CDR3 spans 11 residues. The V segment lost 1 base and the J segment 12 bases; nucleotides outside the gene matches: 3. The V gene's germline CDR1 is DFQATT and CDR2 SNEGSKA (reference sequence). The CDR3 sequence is CSARGLAGQFF. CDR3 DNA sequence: TGCAGTGCTAGAGGACTAGCAGGGCAGTTCTTC.

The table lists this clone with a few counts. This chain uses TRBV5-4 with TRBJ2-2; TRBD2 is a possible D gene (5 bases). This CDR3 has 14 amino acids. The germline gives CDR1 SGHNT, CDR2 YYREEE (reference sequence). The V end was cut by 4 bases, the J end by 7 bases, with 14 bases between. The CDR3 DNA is TGTGCCAGCAGCGAACTAGTTAATGTCGGGGAGCTGTTTTTT. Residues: CASSELVNVGELFF.

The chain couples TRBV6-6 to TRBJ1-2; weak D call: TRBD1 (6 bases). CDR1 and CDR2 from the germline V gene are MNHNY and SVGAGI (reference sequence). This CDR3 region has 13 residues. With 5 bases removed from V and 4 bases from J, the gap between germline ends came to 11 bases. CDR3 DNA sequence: TGTGCCAGCAGTAGGGGGGAGGGCTATGGCTACACCTTC. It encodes CASSRGEGYGYTF.